These 19 T cell receptor beta chains came from one sample sequenced in a study of blood T cells in healthy people across ages. Primers used in a second PCR of roughly 6 to 11 cycles were a sample-barcoded 5' primer and a J-beta primer mix. Each CDR3 protein gets one entry after TCRdb re-called the 5' RACE reads with MiXCR. The sample holds over 700,000 distinct CDR3 sequences, around 25% seen once. The same sample was also used in a study of T cells of mothers and their children.

Sequencing was performed on blood. These receptors were taken from a boy younger than 18 in good health.

This sequence joins TRBV6-5 and TRBJ1-4; no firm D call. The germline V and J ends were trimmed by 8 bases and 5 bases, with 21 bases remaining between them. The CDR3 has 16 residues. Germline V CDR1 and CDR2: MNHEY, SVGAGI. The CDR3 spells CASRTRAGSRNEKLFF. DNA for the CDR3: TGTGCCAGCCGCACTCGAGCCGGGAGCAGAAATGAAAAACTGTTTTTT.

This clonotype was seen only a few times. This sequence joins TRBV29-1 and TRBJ2-7, with D unresolved. This CDR3 has 13 residues. Trimming pared 7 bases from V and 0 bases from J, leaving 13 bases between. Germline V gene lookup returns CDR1 SQVTM and CDR2 ANQGSEA. This CDR3 is CSALDPSSYEQYF. Written as DNA, the CDR3 is TGCAGCGCCCTGGACCCCAGCTCCTACGAGCAGTACTTC.

This clonotype was found a few times. This chain joins TRBV12-3 or TRBV12-4 and TRBJ2-5, with no clear D. The assigned J gene may be wrong: the sequence end matches TRBJ2-1 better. The CDR3 is 12 residues long. For the CDR3, the DNA is TGTGCCAGCGGCCTAGGCCGCAATGAGCAGTTCTTC. It yields the protein CASGLGRNEQFF.

V usage is TRBV15 and J usage is TRBJ2-5; D might be TRBD1 or TRBD2, each matching 5 bases. The germline CDR1 and CDR2 sequences are LNHNV and YYDKDF (reference sequence). This CDR3 is 14 amino acids long. V lost 6 bases, J lost 11 bases, and 22 bases lay in between. The CDR3, as DNA: TGTGCCACCAGTGAGGGGCTAGGTGTCAACTATCAGTACTTC. Encoded protein: CATSEGLGVNYQYF.

The V gene is TRBV2, the J gene TRBJ1-5; 7 bases match TRBD1. Germline-derived CDR1 and CDR2 are SNHLY and FYNNEI. The CDR3 consists of 13 residues. V shed 6 bases and J 5 bases; nucleotides not matched to a gene: 4. The CDR3 loop is CASRETGDQPQHF. The CDR3 DNA sequence: TGTGCCAGCAGGGAAACAGGGGATCAGCCCCAGCATTTT.

This rearrangement joins TRBV5-1 to TRBJ2-5; the match to TRBD1 covers 12 bases. The end of the DNA is better explained by TRBJ2-1, so the J call may be wrong. The CDR3 sequence is 15 residues long. Germline assignment: CDR1 SGHRS and CDR2 YFSETQ. CDR3 nucleotides: TGCGCCAGCAGCTGGACCGGGACAGGGGGCGATGAGCAGTTCTTC. Translation gives CASSWTGTGGDEQFF.

This clonotype was observed a single time. The chain employs TRBV3-1 and TRBJ1-1, with D unresolved. V was pared by 0 bases and J by 3 bases, with 8 bases between. This CDR3 has 14 residues. Germline V gene sequence: CDR1 LGHDT, CDR2 YNNKEL (reference sequence). CDR3 DNA: TGTGCCAGCAGCCAAGAGAACGGATACACTGAAGCTTTCTTT. Encoded protein: CASSQENGYTEAFF.

V is TRBV7-2 and J is TRBJ2-7; the D gene is possibly TRBD2 (6 bases). Trimming left V 1 base short and J 7 bases short, with 20 bases between. This CDR3 has 16 residues. Germline values: CDR1 SGHTA, CDR2 FQGNSA. The CDR3 sequence is CASSLESGDVHLEQYF. CDR3 coding DNA: TGTGCCAGCAGCTTAGAGTCGGGGGACGTTCACCTAGAGCAGTACTTC.

The J gene is TRBJ1-2, the V gene TRBV29-1; D is perhaps TRBD1 (6 bases). This CDR3 is 12 amino acids long. In germline, CDR1 is SQVTM, CDR2 ANQGSEA. The germline V and J ends were trimmed by 6 bases and 4 bases, with 12 bases remaining between them. This CDR3 reads CSVGGTSYGYTF. CDR3 coding DNA: TGCAGCGTGGGGGGGACAAGCTATGGCTACACCTTC.

This clonotype was seen a few times. V usage is TRBV20-1 and J usage is TRBJ2-1, with TRBD1 as a possible D gene (5 bases). With 6 bases removed from V and 14 bases from J, the gap between germline ends came to 20 bases. The CDR3 consists of 12 residues. Per the germline V gene, CDR1 is DFQATT and CDR2 is SNEGSKA (reference sequence). CDR3 region: CSAKGWAQGEFF. In nucleotides, the CDR3 is TGCAGTGCAAAGGGGTGGGCCCAAGGCGAGTTCTTC.

This clonotype has more than one count but fewer than ten. The chain couples TRBV6-2 or TRBV6-3 to TRBJ1-1; no clear D. The length of the CDR3 is 12 residues. Germline CDR1 MNHEY, CDR2 SVGEGT. Trimming shortened V by 3 bases and J by 6 bases, and 8 bases separated the two germline ends. The chain's CDR3 is CASSYGVPEAFF. Here the CDR3 DNA reads TGTGCCAGCAGTTATGGGGTCCCTGAAGCTTTCTTT.

This clonotype was observed a handful of times. The junction and the germline gene differ at one end; a read error may be behind it. V usage is TRBV5-5 and J usage is TRBJ2-7; D ambiguous. Germline CDR1 is SGHKS and CDR2 is YYEKEE (reference sequence). The CDR3 loop spans 14 amino acids. The CDR3 loop reads CAGSPWIQAGEQYF. DNA for the CDR3: TGTGCCGGCAGTCCATGGATCCAGGCTGGCGAGCAGTACTTC.

In this sample, this clonotype turned up a few times. The chain is built from TRBV7-9 and TRBJ2-7; D not resolved. There are 13 residues in the CDR3. Germline CDR1 reads SEHNR; CDR2 reads FQNEAQ (reference sequence). Trimming stripped 5 bases from V and 3 bases from J, with 11 bases between. CDR3 protein: CASSGPGDYEQYF. DNA for the CDR3: TGTGCCAGCAGCGGCCCAGGAGACTACGAGCAGTACTTC.

This chain joins TRBV5-6 and TRBJ2-5; possible D gene TRBD1, 6 bases. The CDR3 totals 15 residues. The V gene lost 3 bases and the J gene lost 1 base, with 13 bases spanning the gap. Germline assignment: CDR1 SGHDT and CDR2 YYEEEE. The CDR3 DNA reads TGTGCCAGCAGCTCGCAGGGGTTCCCCCAAGAGACCCAGTACTTC. The encoded protein is CASSSQGFPQETQYF.

The chain recombines TRBV29-1 with TRBJ2-5, with D possibly TRBD1 on 5 matching bases. This CDR3 spans 12 amino acids. The V end lost 5 bases, the J end lost 3 bases, and 10 bases lay between the germline ends. The germline gives CDR1 SQVTM, CDR2 ANQGSEA. Written as DNA, the CDR3 is TGCAGCGTTTCTGCCAGGGAAGAGACCCAGTACTTC. It translates to CSVSAREETQYF.

Note on this clonotype: Germline and junction disagree at one end, which may indicate a read error. CDR3 protein: CASSLGGDSGNTICF. CDR3 in DNA: TGTGCCAGCAGTTTGGGCGGGGATTCTGGAAACACCATATGTTTT. V usage is TRBV6-5 and J usage is TRBJ1-3; D not certain. CDR1 is MNHEY, CDR2 SVGAGI, per germline. This CDR3 spans 15 amino acids.

This chain joins TRBV20-1 and TRBJ2-5; possible D gene TRBD2, 5 bases. V dropped 7 bases and J dropped 2 bases, with 14 bases sitting between them. Germline CDR1 and CDR2: DFQATT and SNEGSKA (reference sequence). The CDR3 runs to 13 residues. The CDR3 protein is CSVLPDSQETQYF. The DNA of the CDR3 is TGCAGTGTTCTCCCGGACTCTCAAGAGACCCAGTACTTC.

This clonotype was seen at least ten times. This rearrangement joins TRBV29-1 to TRBJ2-5, with D uncertain. The CDR3 length is 11 residues. The V gene lost 6 bases and the J gene lost 5 bases, with 10 bases spanning the gap. The germline gives CDR1 SQVTM, CDR2 ANQGSEA. CDR3 residues: CSVGREETQYF. In DNA form, the CDR3 reads TGCAGCGTCGGACGTGAGGAGACCCAGTACTTC. Filled out from reference TRBV29-1 and TRBJ2-5, the complete variable domain reads SAVISQKPSRDICQRGTSLTIQCQVDSQVTMMFWYRQQPGQSLTLIATANQGSEATYESGFVIDKFPISRPNLTFSTLTVSNMSPEDSSIYLCSVGREETQYFGPGTRLLVL.

This clonotype was seen a handful of times. The chain links TRBV5-1 to TRBJ1-6; a possible D gene is TRBD1 (5 bases). This CDR3 has 17 residues. V was pared by 7 bases and J by 0 bases, with 17 bases between. Germline lookup yields CDR1 SGHRS and CDR2 YFSETQ. Here the CDR3 DNA reads TGCGCCAGCGCCCGGGACGTATTAAGCTCCTATAATTCACCCCTCCACTTT. As protein: CASARDVLSSYNSPLHF.